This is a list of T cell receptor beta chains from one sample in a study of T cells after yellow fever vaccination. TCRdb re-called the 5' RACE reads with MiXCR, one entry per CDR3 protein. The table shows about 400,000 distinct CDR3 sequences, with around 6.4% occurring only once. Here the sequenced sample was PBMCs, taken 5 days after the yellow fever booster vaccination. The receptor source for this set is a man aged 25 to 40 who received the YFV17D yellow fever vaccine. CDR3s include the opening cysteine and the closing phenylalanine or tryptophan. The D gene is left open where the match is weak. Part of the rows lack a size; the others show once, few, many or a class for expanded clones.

TGCGCCAGCAGCCCCTCCTGGTTTAGGACAGATACGCAGTATTTT | CASSPSWFRTDTQYF | TRBV5-1 | - | TRBJ2-3 | few
TGTGCCAGCAGCTTACTCGAGACCACCGACGAGCAGTACTTC | CASSLLETTDEQYF | TRBV7-8 | - | TRBJ2-7 | -
TGTGCCAGCAGCCGGGACAGGATAAGCACAGATACGCAGTATTTT | CASSRDRISTDTQYF | TRBV7-2 | TRBD1 | TRBJ2-3 | -
TGCAGTGCTAGAGGGGATGGGACAGGAAGAATGAGCTCCTACGAGCAGTACTTC | CSARGDGTGRMSSYEQYF | TRBV20-1 | TRBD1 | TRBJ2-7 | few
TGTGCCAGCAGCTCAACCAGGGGTCAGCCCCAGCATTTT | CASSSTRGQPQHF | TRBV7-2 | - | TRBJ1-5 | -
TGCGCCAGCAGCTCAACGACAGGGGCGGACACCGGGGAGCTGTTTTTT | CASSSTTGADTGELFF | TRBV5-1 | TRBD1 | TRBJ2-2 | many
TGCAGTGCCAGTCCGGGGGCCAGCACTGAAGCTTTCTTT | CSASPGASTEAFF | TRBV20-1 | - | TRBJ1-1 | few
TGTGCCAGCAGACTTACAAACTCGCAAGAGACCCAGTACTTC | CASRLTNSQETQYF | TRBV12-3/TRBV12-4 | - | TRBJ2-5 | -
TGCAGTGCTCCCCCTCTACGGGGGTCCTACGAGCAGTACTTC | CSAPPLRGSYEQYF | TRBV20-1 | - | TRBJ2-7 | many
TGTGCCAGCAGCCGCCCTATGGGGAGCGGGGACCAAGAGACCCAGTACTTC | CASSRPMGSGDQETQYF | TRBV6-1 | TRBD2 | TRBJ2-5 | few
TGTGCCAGCAGCCGGGAAGAGACCCAGTACTTC | CASSREETQYF | TRBV7-9 | - | TRBJ2-5 | many
TGTGCCAGCTCACGGGTGGGTACTGAAGCTTTCTTT | CASSRVGTEAFF | TRBV18 | - | TRBJ1-1 | -
TGTGCCAGCACTAGACAGGACACCGGGGAGCTGTTTTTT | CASTRQDTGELFF | TRBV25-1 | - | TRBJ2-2 | -
TGTGCCAGCACCCCGGCATCAGGCTCCTCCGAGCAGTACTTC | CASTPASGSSEQYF | TRBV28 | - | TRBJ2-7 | few
TGCAGTGCTCGATCCCCGGGGCCCTACAATGAGCAGTTCTTC | CSARSPGPYNEQFF | TRBV20-1 | - | TRBJ2-1 | -
TGCAGTGCTACGGTCGGAACCTACGAGCAGTACTTC | CSATVGTYEQYF | TRBV20-1 | - | TRBJ2-7 | many
TGTGCCAGCAGTCCCCGTCCGGACACCGGGGAGCTGTTTTTT | CASSPRPDTGELFF | TRBV12-3/TRBV12-4 | - | TRBJ2-2 | many
TGCAGCGTTGTTTTACGGGGGTATGAGCAGTTCTTC | CSVVLRGYEQFF | TRBV29-1 | - | TRBJ2-1 | few
TGTGCCAGCAGGCCCGGGACAGGGTTTAACATTCAGTACTTC | CASRPGTGFNIQYF | TRBV7-2 | TRBD1 | TRBJ2-4 | few
TGTGCCTGGGCCGGTTCCAATCAGCCCCAGCATTTT | CAWAGSNQPQHF | TRBV30 | - | TRBJ1-5 | few
TGTGCCAGCAGTTTAACACTAGCGGGAGGCTACGAGCAGTACTTC | CASSLTLAGGYEQYF | TRBV12-3/TRBV12-4 | TRBD2 | TRBJ2-7 | -
TGTGCCAGCAGCACTTTCGAGACAGGGGGCTCACCCCTCCACTTT | CASSTFETGGSPLHF | TRBV7-6 | TRBD1 | TRBJ1-6 | few
TGTGCCAGCAGCGCGCAGGGCTCCTTTAATTCACCCCTCCACTTT | CASSAQGSFNSPLHF | TRBV7-2 | - | TRBJ1-6 | -
TGTGCCAGCGCTAACGGGGGTGCTACCAACGGTCAGCCCCAGCATTTT | CASANGGATNGQPQHF | TRBV5-5 | - | TRBJ1-5 | -
TGTGCCACCAGCCCGGGGGCCGACACCTCCTACAATGAGCAGTTCTTC | CATSPGADTSYNEQFF | TRBV24-1 | - | TRBJ2-1 | few
TGTGCCAGCAGGCCTAGCGGGGGAAACAATGAGCAGTTCTTC | CASRPSGGNNEQFF | TRBV6-1 | TRBD2 | TRBJ2-1 | many
TGTGCCAGCAGTACTGACAGGGGGCGAGACACTGAAGCTTTCTTT | CASSTDRGRDTEAFF | TRBV27 | TRBD1 | TRBJ1-1 | many
TGCGCCAGCAGCCCCGGGAGTAGCGGGAGAACCGGGGAGCTGTTTTTT | CASSPGSSGRTGELFF | TRBV5-1 | TRBD2 | TRBJ2-2 | few
TGTGCCAGCAGTTTACCCCCTTGGGGGGAGAGGGACACCGGGGAGCTGTTTTTT | CASSLPPWGERDTGELFF | TRBV27 | - | TRBJ2-2 | many
TGTACCAGCAGCTATACAGATACGCAGTATTTT | CTSSYTDTQYF | TRBV7-2 | - | TRBJ2-3 | -
TGCAGTGCTAGAGATCCCACAGTTACTGGAAACACCATATATTTT | CSARDPTVTGNTIYF | TRBV20-1 | - | TRBJ1-3 | many
TGTGCCAGCAGCTCCGCTACTAGCGGCGAGCAGTACTTC | CASSSATSGEQYF | TRBV5-6 | TRBD2 | TRBJ2-7 | few
TGCGCCAGCAGCCAAGATAGGGATAGCTCCTACGAGCAGTACTTC | CASSQDRDSSYEQYF | TRBV4-3 | - | TRBJ2-7 | many
TGTGCCAGCAGCGGGACTAGCGGGAGTTATCGTCCCTACGAGCAGTACTTC | CASSGTSGSYRPYEQYF | TRBV28 | TRBD2 | TRBJ2-7 | few
TGTGCCAGCAGTGCCGAGGAGTACTTC | CASSAEEYF | TRBV12-3/TRBV12-4 | - | TRBJ2-7 | -
TGTGCCACCAGCAGAGCATTGGCCGACTACCCGGAGGTCGAGCAGTACTTC | CATSRALADYPEVEQYF | TRBV15 | - | TRBJ2-7 | -
TGTGCCAGCGCAGGGAACCTTGGGTATGGCTACACCTTC | CASAGNLGYGYTF | TRBV12-3/TRBV12-4 | - | TRBJ1-2 | few
TGTGCCAGCAGTTACGTTCCCCCGTCGACCGGGGAGCTGTTTTTT | CASSYVPPSTGELFF | TRBV6-5 | - | TRBJ2-2 | many
TGCGCCAGCAGCTTCACGGGGGAGAACAATGAGCAGTTCTTC | CASSFTGENNEQFF | TRBV5-1 | - | TRBJ2-1 | few
TGTGCCAGCTCTACGACAGGAACCCGCTACGAGCAGTACTTC | CASSTTGTRYEQYF | TRBV5-4 | - | TRBJ2-7 | many
TGTGCCAGCAGATCCAGCGGGAACACCGGGGAGCTGTTTTTT | CASRSSGNTGELFF | TRBV6-5 | - | TRBJ2-2 | few
TGCAGCGTTTTGTCAGGGAGCGAGACCCAGTACTTC | CSVLSGSETQYF | TRBV29-1 | - | TRBJ2-5 | few
TGTGCCAGCAGCTCTCCCGGCCGGCCGTACGAGCAGTACTTC | CASSSPGRPYEQYF | TRBV7-2 | - | TRBJ2-7 | few
TGTGCCAGCAGCCCAGATTATAGCAATCAGCCCCAGCATTTT | CASSPDYSNQPQHF | TRBV27 | - | TRBJ1-5 | -
TGTGCCAGCGGCGGGAGCAGAGAGACCCAGTACTTC | CASGGSRETQYF | TRBV6-2/TRBV6-3 | TRBD2 | TRBJ2-5 | -
TGTGCCAGCAGCCAGGGGGAACGCACTGAAGCTTTCTTT | CASSQGERTEAFF | TRBV3-1 | - | TRBJ1-1 | -
TGTGCCAGCAGTGGCCTAGGGTCCCTCTACGAGCAGTACTTC | CASSGLGSLYEQYF | TRBV25-1 | - | TRBJ2-7 | many